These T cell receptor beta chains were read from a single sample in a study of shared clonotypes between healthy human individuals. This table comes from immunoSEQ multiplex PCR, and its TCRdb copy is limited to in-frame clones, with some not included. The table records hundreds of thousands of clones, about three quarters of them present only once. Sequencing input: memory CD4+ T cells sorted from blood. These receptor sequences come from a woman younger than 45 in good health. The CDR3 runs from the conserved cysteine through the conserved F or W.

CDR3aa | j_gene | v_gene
CSVGLADNYEQYF | TRBJ2-7 | TRBV29-1
CSGGEDYEQYF | TRBJ2-7 | TRBV29-1
CASSYEAGTGTEQFF | TRBJ2-1 | TRBV6-5
CASSLYSGGQKRKTQYF | TRBJ2-5 | TRBV5-4
CASSLSGREGLRNEQFF | TRBJ2-1 | TRBV7-9
CASSLVPGHLNSPLHF | TRBJ1-6 | TRBV7-2
CASIRDRSSYNEQFF | TRBJ2-1 | TRBV5-8
CASSRNLAAEQYF | TRBJ2-7 | TRBV5-1
CASYSGNGEQFF | TRBJ2-1 | TRBV28
CASSPRRQGLGDSYEQYF | TRBJ2-7 | TRBV18
CASSYGGPYNSPLHF | TRBJ1-6 | TRBV6-6
CASSVGLASTDTQYF | TRBJ2-3 | TRBV2
CASSPGQGSNYEQYF | TRBJ2-7 | TRBV4-1
CASSLASGSSYEQYF | TRBJ2-7 | TRBV7-2
CASSRTDRADQPQHF | TRBJ1-5 | TRBV18
CASSQRRLAGATDEQFF | TRBJ2-1 | TRBV4-1
CASIPLLGSSSGNTIYF | TRBJ1-3 | TRBV28
CASSGGTGEETQYF | TRBJ2-5 | TRBV25-1
CASSLRNEQFF | TRBJ2-1 | TRBV28
CASSYSYSPGWPQHF | TRBJ1-5 | TRBV6-5
CASSASGGLGGWDQPQHF | TRBJ1-5 | TRBV7-8
CASSLGSGRISTGELFF | TRBJ2-2 | TRBV5-4
CASSAHPLTYEQFF | TRBJ2-1 | TRBV7-3
CATSSGERSNQPQHF | TRBJ1-5 | TRBV15
CASTGQGRNLREQYF | TRBJ2-7 | TRBV27
CASSQGATTNRYF | TRBJ2-7 | TRBV14
CATSPGGGLYEQYF | TRBJ2-7 | TRBV15
CASSFQRGEGDTQYF | TRBJ2-3 | TRBV7-3
CASSPNSNYGYTF | TRBJ1-2 | TRBV18
CASSLVSRAAGNTEAFF | TRBJ1-1 | TRBV5-1
CASRTTGQPFNEKLFF | TRBJ1-4 | TRBV27
CASSLDLDTEAFF | TRBJ1-1 | TRBV7-9
CASNSGQGSQPQHF | TRBJ1-5 | TRBV28
CASSGTASYEQYF | TRBJ2-7 | TRBV19
CASSQTSPGGRDEQFF | TRBJ2-1 | TRBV4-2
CASSPTGFEYEQYF | TRBJ2-7 | TRBV18
CASSLGQAHNEQFF | TRBJ2-1 | TRBV7-9
CASSITRSTGTQSSYEQYF | TRBJ2-7 | TRBV19
CASSRDRSYNEKLFF | TRBJ1-4 | TRBV28
CASSDTGDNQPQHF | TRBJ1-5 | TRBV10-2